Listed here are 14 T cell receptor beta chains from one sample, sequenced in a study of identical twins. From the 5' RACE reads, TCRdb called clonotypes with MiXCR, one entry per CDR3 protein. The sample has 520,000 or so distinct CDR3 sequences; approximately 22% are singletons. Separately, the same data were catalogued under a study of T cells expressing NK-cell markers.

Input material: CD4+ T cells sorted from blood. These receptors came from a young woman in good health.

The sample holds a few counts of this clonotype. The rearrangement uses TRBV7-9 and TRBJ1-1; 7 bases match TRBD1. V was clipped by 5 bases and J by 1 base; unmatched bases: 7. CDR1 is SEHNR and CDR2 is FQNEAQ in the germline V gene (reference sequence). The CDR3 runs to 15 residues. The CDR3 loop reads CASSPRQGENTEAFF. The CDR3 DNA follows: TGTGCCAGCAGCCCCCGACAGGGTGAGAACACTGAAGCTTTCTTT.

The V gene is TRBV10-3, the J gene TRBJ2-6, with no clear D. V lost 4 bases to trimming and J lost 2 bases, with 9 bases between them. The CDR3 totals 15 residues. Per the germline V gene, CDR1 is ENHRY and CDR2 is SYGVKD. For the CDR3, the DNA is TGTGCCATCAGTGGAACGGCAGCTGGGGCCAACGTCCTGACTTTC. Its protein product is CAISGTAAGANVLTF.

This clonotype appeared many times. V usage is TRBV20-1 and J usage is TRBJ2-5, with a tentative D call TRBD1 (5 bases). Germline V gives CDR1 DFQATT, CDR2 SNEGSKA (reference sequence). The V end was cut by 0 bases, the J end by 5 bases, with 10 bases between. The CDR3 runs to 13 residues. The CDR3 protein is CSARDPGIETQYF. For the CDR3, the DNA is TGCAGTGCTAGAGATCCAGGGATCGAGACCCAGTACTTC.

This clonotype came up many times. The V and J genes are TRBV12-3 or TRBV12-4 and TRBJ2-3; D is unclear. V was clipped by 6 bases and J by 2 bases, with 6 bases between them. The CDR3 consists of 12 residues. The CDR3 DNA reads TGTGCCAGCAGAGCGACCACAGATACGCAGTATTTT. Translated: CASRATTDTQYF.

CDR3 DNA: TGTGCCAGCAGTTACGTCAGGGGGTGGTCAGATACGCAGTATTTT. It encodes CASSYVRGWSDTQYF. This chain uses TRBV6-5 with TRBJ2-3; the match to TRBD1 covers 7 bases. Germline V gene sequence: CDR1 MNHEY, CDR2 SVGAGI. V shed 2 bases and J 4 bases; nucleotides not matched to a gene: 6. The CDR3 sequence is 15 residues long.

A few counts support this clonotype. V is TRBV4-2 and J is TRBJ2-1; unclear D gene. V lost 1 base, J lost 13 bases, and 11 bases lay in between. Germline-derived CDR1 and CDR2 are LGHNA and YNFKEQ. The CDR3 is 12 residues long. The CDR3 DNA sequence: TGTGCCAGCAGCCAAGTGGGAACGGAACAGTTCTTC. Protein product: CASSQVGTEQFF.

Only a few counts were recorded for this clonotype. The rearrangement links TRBV21-1 to TRBJ2-1; TRBD1, the table's D call, lacks a check against the DNA. TRBV21-1 is a recognized pseudogene. The CDR3 loop spans 18 amino acids. CDR3 in DNA: TGTGCCAGCAGCAAAGTGGTCAGGTCAGGGGTGGGGGACAATGAGCAGTTCTTC. It translates to CASSKVVRSGVGDNEQFF.

This chain's CDR3 is CASSWPLGDNEQFF. The CDR3 bases are TGTGCCAGCAGCTGGCCCCTGGGCGACAATGAGCAGTTCTTC. The chain has TRBV7-9 and TRBJ2-1; D is ambiguous. Trimming removed 4 bases at V and 5 bases at J, with 12 bases between. The CDR3 covers 14 residues. Germline V gives CDR1 SEHNR, CDR2 FQNEAQ (reference sequence).

There are a few counts of this clonotype. The chain is built from TRBV7-9 and TRBJ2-7; D not resolved. Trimming pared 5 bases from V and 7 bases from J, leaving 12 bases between. Germline V gene lookup returns CDR1 SEHNR and CDR2 FQNEAQ (reference sequence). The CDR3 is 12 residues long. The CDR3 nucleotides read TGTGCCAGCAGCCTCCTAAGTGGAGAGCAGTACTTC. It translates to CASSLLSGEQYF.

The genes are TRBV6-1 and TRBJ2-1; 9 nucleotides align to TRBD2. CDR1 is MNHNS, CDR2 SASEGT, per germline. V lost 6 bases, J lost 6 bases, and 15 bases stayed unmatched. This CDR3 comprises 17 residues. The CDR3 DNA is TGTGCCAGCAGCCCCTTTGGTCTCGCGGGAGGGCCCAATGAGCAGTTCTTC. Protein product: CASSPFGLAGGPNEQFF.

This clonotype was picked up a small number of times. In DNA, the CDR3 is TGTGCCAGCAGTTACGGGACCGAGCAAGAGACCCAGTACTTC. This translates into CASSYGTEQETQYF. This chain connects TRBV6-5 to TRBJ2-5; either TRBD1 or TRBD2 may supply D (5 bases each). Per the germline V gene, CDR1 is MNHEY and CDR2 is SVGAGI. The CDR3 spans 14 residues. V lost 2 bases and J lost 2, with 9 bases in between.

This clonotype was seen a handful of times. The chain employs TRBV20-1 and TRBJ1-2, with 10 bases identical to TRBD1. In germline, CDR1 is DFQATT, CDR2 SNEGSKA (reference sequence). Trimming removed 3 bases from V and 6 bases from J; junction bases left unmatched: 7. The CDR3 runs 14 residues. CDR3 region: CSARYRDRGDGYTF. The DNA of the CDR3 is TGCAGTGCTAGGTACCGGGACAGGGGAGATGGCTACACCTTC.

The chain carries TRBV11-2 and TRBJ2-3; either TRBD1 or TRBD2 may supply D (5 bases each). Germline CDR1 and CDR2: SGHAT and FQNNGV. Trimming took off 3 bases at V and 4 bases at J, with 8 bases between the two ends. The CDR3 spans 13 residues. The CDR3 DNA sequence: TGTGCCAGCAGCTTGGGGGACGCAGATACGCAGTATTTT. This encodes CASSLGDADTQYF.

The J gene is TRBJ1-2, the V gene TRBV5-5; no firm D call. V lost 9 bases to trimming and J lost 4 bases, with 16 bases between them. This CDR3 has 13 residues. CDR1 and CDR2 (germline): SGHKS, YYEKEE (reference sequence). This chain's CDR3 is CAMSPGLLYGYTF. In DNA, the CDR3 is TGTGCCATGAGTCCCGGGCTCCTCTATGGCTACACCTTC.